The 26 T cell receptor beta chains reported below all come from one sample, sequenced in a study of cytomegalovirus exposure and HLA in healthy donors. Some clones are missing from TCRdb's copy, which holds only in-frame ones; the method was immunoSEQ multiplex PCR. The table includes about 82,000 clones, just under 95% detected once. The source material was PBMCs. These receptors were taken from a man in his late teens or twenties in good health and CMV-seronegative.

V is TRBV6-1 and J is TRBJ1-2; D unclear. Trimming pared 7 bases from V and 4 bases from J, leaving 10 bases between. The germline V gene encodes CDR1 MNHNS and CDR2 SASEGT. The CDR3 runs to 12 residues. CDR3 loop: CASMEVGYGYTF. The CDR3 bases are TGTGCCAGCATGGAGGTTGGCTATGGCTACACCTTC.

The V and J genes are TRBV11-3 and TRBJ1-1; D is unresolved. This CDR3 spans 16 amino acids. Germline V gene lookup returns CDR1 SGHNT and CDR2 YENEEA. Trimming shortened V by 0 bases and J by 4 bases, and 15 bases separated the two germline ends. The chain's CDR3 is CASSLDQRGFGTEAFF. The CDR3 DNA follows: TGTGCCAGCAGCTTAGATCAGAGAGGGTTTGGCACTGAAGCTTTCTTT.

The genes are TRBV10-3 and TRBJ2-5, with 9 bases matching TRBD2. V lost 6 bases, J lost 4 bases, and 3 bases stayed unmatched. This CDR3 is 13 amino acids long. The germline V gene encodes CDR1 ENHRY and CDR2 SYGVKD. This chain's CDR3 is CAISGTSLETQYF. In DNA form, the CDR3 reads TGTGCCATCAGCGGGACTAGCCTAGAGACCCAGTACTTC.

J is TRBJ2-2 and V is TRBV2; D uncertain. The CDR3 loop spans 12 amino acids. The germline CDR1 and CDR2 sequences are SNHLY and FYNNEI. V was trimmed by 7 bases and J by 6 bases, leaving 9 bases between them. This CDR3 reads CASKSYAGELFF. CDR3 nucleotides: TGTGCCAGCAAATCCTACGCCGGGGAGCTGTTTTTT. The variable domain in full, with the rest retrieved from reference TRBV2 and TRBJ2-2, is EPEVTQTPSHQVTQMGQEVILRCVPISNHLYFYWYRQILGQKVEFLVSFYNNEISEKSEIFDDQFSVERPDGSNFTLKIRSTKLEDSAMYFCASKSYAGELFFGEGSRLTVL.

The CDR3 DNA follows: TGTGCCAGTAGTACAGGTTACGGCAATCAGCCCCAGCATTTT. It encodes CASSTGYGNQPQHF. This chain links TRBV19 with TRBJ1-5; D not certain. The CDR3 has 14 amino acids. The germline V gene has CDR1 LNHDA and CDR2 SQIVND (reference sequence). The V end was cut by 4 bases, the J end by 2 bases, with 9 bases between.

This chain connects TRBV5-6 to TRBJ2-6; no clear D gene. CDR1 and CDR2 from the germline V gene are SGHDT and YYEEEE. This CDR3 is built from 15 residues. V was pared by 1 base and J by 1 base, with 6 bases between. CDR3 sequence (DNA): TGTGCCAGCAGCTTGATAATTTCTGGGGCCAACGTCCTGACTTTC. Amino acids: CASSLIISGANVLTF.

The J gene is TRBJ1-2, the V gene TRBV6-5; D is ambiguous. This CDR3 is built from 15 residues. The germline V gene has CDR1 MNHEY and CDR2 SVGAGI. Between the trimmed V and J ends, which lost 7 bases and 8 bases, there was a span of 23 bases. The CDR3 DNA is TGTGCCAGCACCGTTACATTATCGGGGATTGGCGGCTACACCTTC. Translated, it gives CASTVTLSGIGGYTF.

This chain joins TRBV13 and TRBJ1-1; maybe TRBD1 (6 bases). Germline V gene sequence: CDR1 PRHDT, CDR2 FYEKMQ (reference sequence). The length of the CDR3 is 17 residues. Deletions cut 1 base from V and 0 bases from J, with 15 bases between. CDR3 sequence reads: CASSLAGQTSMNTEAFF. CDR3 sequence (DNA): TGTGCCAGCAGCTTAGCCGGACAGACAAGTATGAACACTGAAGCTTTCTTT.

In DNA, the CDR3 is TGTGCCAGCAGGGGAGGGGGGCGAGGGACTGAAGCTTTCTTT. It translates to CASRGGGRGTEAFF. The V gene is TRBV2, the J gene TRBJ1-1; weak D call: TRBD1 (6 bases). CDR1 SNHLY and CDR2 FYNNEI come from the germline V gene. The CDR3 spans 14 residues. V was trimmed by 6 bases and J by 5 bases, leaving 16 bases between them.

V gene TRBV18 combines with J gene TRBJ2-7, with TRBD1 matching 9 bases. The CDR3 length is 15 residues. Per germline, CDR1 KGHSH and CDR2 LQKENI. V lost 0 bases to trimming and J lost 1 base; unmatched junction nucleotides: 1. The CDR3 loop is CASSPPGTGSYEQYF. The CDR3, as DNA: TGTGCCAGCTCACCACCGGGGACAGGGTCCTACGAGCAGTACTTC.

This clone appeared many times. CDR3 protein: CASSDSAGAGELFF. CDR3 in DNA: TGTGCCAGCAGTGACTCAGCGGGAGCCGGGGAGCTGTTTTTT. The rearrangement links TRBV6-4 to TRBJ2-2, with 8 nucleotides matching TRBD2. V lost 0 bases, J lost 6 bases, and 0 bases stayed unmatched. This CDR3 has 14 amino acids. Germline V gene lookup returns CDR1 MRHNA and CDR2 SNTAGT.

This chain joins TRBV6-1 and TRBJ1-4, with D maybe TRBD1 (6 bases). V was clipped by 4 bases and J by 5 bases, with 14 bases between them. The CDR3 has 15 amino acids. CDR1 and CDR2 (germline): MNHNS, SASEGT. CDR3 sequence (DNA): TGTGCCAGCAGTGTAAACAGGGTGGCGAATGAAAAACTGTTTTTT. This codes for CASSVNRVANEKLFF.

J is TRBJ2-7 and V is TRBV5-1; the D gene is possibly TRBD2 (6 bases). The CDR3 has 16 residues. The germline V gene has CDR1 SGHRS and CDR2 YFSETQ. Deletions cut 4 bases from V and 3 bases from J, with 20 bases between. Here the CDR3 reads CASSPIGWEDHYEQYF. Here the CDR3 DNA reads TGCGCCAGCAGCCCCATTGGGTGGGAGGACCACTACGAGCAGTACTTC. Based on the CDR3 plus reference TRBV5-1 and TRBJ2-7, the full variable domain is KAGVTQTPRYLIKTRGQQVTLSCSPISGHRSVSWYQQTPGQGLQFLFEYFSETQRNKGNFPGRFSGRQFSNSRSEMNVSTLELGDSALYLCASSPIGWEDHYEQYFGPGTRLTVT.

This clone came up once. The rearrangement joins TRBV27 to TRBJ1-1, with D unclear. The V end was cut by 1 base, the J end by 2 bases, with 14 bases between. Germline V gene lookup returns CDR1 MNHEY and CDR2 SMNVEV (reference sequence). CDR3 length: 16 residues. The CDR3 sequence: CASSLLAETANTEAFF. The CDR3 coding sequence is TGTGCCAGCAGTTTATTAGCTGAAACCGCCAACACTGAAGCTTTCTTT.

In DNA form, the CDR3 reads TGTGCCAGCAGTCCCAGCGGGAGTACAGATACGCAGTATTTT. Its protein is CASSPSGSTDTQYF. V gene TRBV28 combines with J gene TRBJ2-3; 8 positions match TRBD2. The CDR3 extends over 14 amino acids. Trimming removed 5 bases from V and 3 bases from J; junction bases left unmatched: 4. Germline V gene sequence: CDR1 MDHEN, CDR2 SYDVKM.

The V call is TRBV5-1, the J call TRBJ1-2; TRBD1 might be the D (6 bases). In germline, CDR1 is SGHRS, CDR2 YFSETQ. The V gene lost 0 bases and the J gene lost 8 bases, with 14 bases spanning the gap. The CDR3 is 14 residues long. CDR3 region: CASSLARGAGGYTF. In DNA form, the CDR3 reads TGCGCCAGCAGCTTGGCCCGGGGGGCGGGCGGCTACACCTTC. The whole variable domain, filled in from reference TRBV5-1 and TRBJ1-2, reads KAGVTQTPRYLIKTRGQQVTLSCSPISGHRSVSWYQQTPGQGLQFLFEYFSETQRNKGNFPGRFSGRQFSNSRSEMNVSTLELGDSALYLCASSLARGAGGYTFGSGTRLTVV.

CDR3 sequence: CASSLVLRAETQYF. In nucleotides, the CDR3 is TGTGCCAGCAGCTTAGTACTGAGGGCGGAGACCCAGTACTTC. The chain recombines TRBV7-9 with TRBJ2-5; a weak D match, TRBD2 (5 bases). Germline values: CDR1 SEHNR, CDR2 FQNEAQ (reference sequence). The germline V and J ends were trimmed by 1 base and 5 bases, with 11 bases remaining between them. The CDR3 sequence is 14 residues long.

The genes are TRBV6-5 and TRBJ2-7; 7 bases fit TRBD2. With V trimmed by 6 bases and J by 3 bases, 8 bases remained unmatched. The CDR3 is 14 amino acids. The germline CDR1 and CDR2 sequences are MNHEY and SVGAGI. This CDR3 is CASSGFSSGYEQYF. The CDR3 DNA follows: TGTGCCAGCAGCGGATTCTCTAGCGGCTACGAGCAGTACTTC.

Turning to this clone: Other DNA sequences within the sample encode an identical CDR3. The chain joins TRBV6-5 to TRBJ1-6; TRBD1 might be the D (5 bases). Germline V gene data show CDR1 as MNHEY and CDR2 as SVGAGI. The CDR3 length is 14 residues. V gave up 2 bases and J gave up 5 bases, with 7 bases separating them. CDR3 amino acids: CASSYRGNNSPLHF. CDR3 sequence (DNA): TGTGCCAGCAGTTACAGGGGCAATAATTCACCCCTCCACTTT.

This chain links TRBV7-9 with TRBJ1-1; unclear D gene. Germline CDR1 SEHNR, CDR2 FQNEAQ (reference sequence). The CDR3 runs to 14 residues. Trimming pared 5 bases from V and 7 bases from J, leaving 17 bases between. CDR3 DNA sequence: TGTGCCAGCAGCATACAGCATCCTGCCAATGAAGCTTTCTTT. Encoded protein: CASSIQHPANEAFF.

The chain links TRBV7-6 to TRBJ2-7; 9 bases are shared with TRBD1. This CDR3 spans 14 amino acids. Germline lookup yields CDR1 SGHVS and CDR2 FNYEAQ. V shed 5 bases and J 5 bases; nucleotides not matched to a gene: 7. CDR3: CASSEGTGSNEQYF. CDR3 in DNA: TGTGCCAGCAGCGAAGGGACAGGGAGCAACGAGCAGTACTTC.

A single count supports this clone. This chain links TRBV4-1 with TRBJ2-7, with a tentative D call TRBD2 (5 bases). Trimming stripped 0 bases from V and 0 bases from J, with 15 bases between. The CDR3 loop spans 17 amino acids. Germline CDR1 reads MGHRA; CDR2 reads YSYEKL. The CDR3 loop reads CASSQEVAGRTSYEQYF. CDR3 bases: TGCGCCAGCAGCCAAGAGGTTGCGGGCAGAACCTCCTACGAGCAGTACTTC.

V usage is TRBV11-2 and J usage is TRBJ2-2, with D possibly being TRBD1 (5 bases). Germline CDR1 reads SGHAT; CDR2 reads FQNNGV. Deletions cut 2 bases from V and 2 bases from J, with 12 bases between. There are 16 residues in the CDR3. CDR3 region: CASSLIRGGNTGELFF. The CDR3 bases are TGTGCCAGCAGCTTAATAAGGGGCGGAAACACCGGGGAGCTGTTTTTT.

This clone was picked up one time. The V gene is TRBV6-5, the J gene TRBJ1-2, with 7 nucleotides matching TRBD1. This CDR3 contains 14 residues. The V gene end was trimmed by 8 bases and the J gene end by 0 bases; junction bases not matched to a gene: 6. The germline V gene encodes CDR1 MNHEY and CDR2 SVGAGI. As DNA, the CDR3 is TGTGCCAGCGGCGACAGGGCCTCTAACTATGGCTACACCTTC. The encoded protein is CASGDRASNYGYTF.

The genes are TRBV5-1 and TRBJ2-3, with D possibly matching TRBD2 (6 bases). Germline CDR1 and CDR2: SGHRS and YFSETQ. Trimming shortened V by 6 bases and J by 2 bases, and 16 bases separated the two germline ends. The CDR3 contains 15 residues. CDR3 residues: CASTSGGEPTDTQYF. CDR3 nucleotide sequence: TGCGCCAGCACCTCAGGCGGGGAACCCACAGATACGCAGTATTTT.

J is TRBJ1-6 and V is TRBV7-9; TRBD1 might be the D (6 bases). Germline loops: CDR1 SEHNR, CDR2 FQNEAQ (reference sequence). This CDR3 is 14 amino acids long. The V end lost 5 bases, the J end lost 7 bases, and 12 bases lay between the germline ends. CDR3 in amino acids: CASSPQGINSPLHF. The CDR3 DNA is TGTGCCAGCAGCCCTCAGGGGATCAATTCACCCCTCCACTTT.